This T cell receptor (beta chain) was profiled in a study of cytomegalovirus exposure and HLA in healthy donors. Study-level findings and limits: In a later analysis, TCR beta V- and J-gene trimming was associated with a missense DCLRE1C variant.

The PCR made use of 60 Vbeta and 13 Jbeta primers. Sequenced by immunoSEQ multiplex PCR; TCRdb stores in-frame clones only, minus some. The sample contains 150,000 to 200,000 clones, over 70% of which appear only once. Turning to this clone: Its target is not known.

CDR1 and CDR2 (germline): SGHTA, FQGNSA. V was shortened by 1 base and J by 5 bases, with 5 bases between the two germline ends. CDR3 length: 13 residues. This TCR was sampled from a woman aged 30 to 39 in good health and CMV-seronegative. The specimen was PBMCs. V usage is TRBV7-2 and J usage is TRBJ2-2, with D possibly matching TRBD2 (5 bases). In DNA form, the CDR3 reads TGTGCCAGCAGCTTAGGGAGGACCGGGGAGCTGTTTTTT. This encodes CASSLGRTGELFF. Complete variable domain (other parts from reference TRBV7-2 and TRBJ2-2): GAGVSQSPSNKVTEKGKDVELRCDPISGHTALYWYRQSLGQGLEFLIYFQGNSAPDKSGLPSDRFSAERTGGSVSTLTIQRTQQEDSAVYLCASSLGRTGELFFGEGSRLTVL.